This TCR beta chain was found in a study of cytomegalovirus exposure and HLA in healthy donors. Turning to this clone: Its antigen is unidentified.

With V trimmed by 3 bases and J by 7 bases, 5 bases remained unmatched. This CDR3 is built from 15 residues. Germline CDR1 and CDR2: SGHNT and YYREEE (reference sequence). Points from the study as a whole: A prior analysis recorded that most TCR beta V segments were productive about 90% or about 30% of the time. Analyzed later, association rates of TCRs varied across HLA loci, with DRB1 most and HLA-C fewest.

Among the donors, all were healthy bone marrow donors. Donors were ostensibly healthy at sampling, although undocumented immune exposures were probable. It was with 60 Vbeta and 13 Jbeta primers that the PCR ran. Sequenced by immunoSEQ multiplex PCR; TCRdb stores in-frame clones only, minus some. The data hold 150,000 or so clones, with about 80% observed a single time. This clonotype was sampled from a man between 40 and 49 years old in good health and CMV-seropositive. This chain links TRBV5-4 with TRBJ1-6; 9 bases match TRBD1. Sequencing used PBMCs. The CDR3 coding sequence is TGTGCCAGCAGCTGGGACAGGGCTATCAATTCACCCCTCCACTTT. This gives the protein CASSWDRAINSPLHF.